Listed here are 13 T cell receptor beta chains from one sample, sequenced in a study of T cell repertoires in cytomegalovirus infection. TCRdb re-called the reads through MiXCR, storing one row per CDR3 protein. The data show approximately 76,000 distinct CDR3 sequences, roughly 25% seen once. Their antigens are not known. The sample here was CD8+ T cells from cultured PBMCs, taken from culture after CMV antigen stimulation. The receptors stem from a human donor in good health (CMV status not recorded). Some clones in this sample may be carry-over from other donors' samples.

The CDR3 sequence: CASSYGTGTQETQYF. The DNA for the CDR3 is TGTGCCAGCAGTTACGGGACTGGAACCCAAGAGACCCAGTACTTC. The V and J genes are TRBV6-6 and TRBJ2-5; perhaps TRBD2 as D (6 bases). Germline V gene sequence: CDR1 MNHNY, CDR2 SVGAGI (reference sequence). The CDR3 totals 15 residues. V lost 2 bases and J lost 1, with 11 bases in between.

This clonotype was counted a few times. The chain links TRBV12-5 to TRBJ1-5; a possible D gene is TRBD1 (6 bases). V was clipped by 0 bases and J by 5 bases, with 14 bases between them. CDR1 is LGHNT and CDR2 is FRNRAP in the germline V gene. The CDR3 spans 16 residues. CDR3 residues: CASGLVGTSVDQPQHF. CDR3 coding DNA: TGTGCTAGTGGTTTGGTAGGGACAAGCGTCGATCAGCCCCAGCATTTT.

This clonotype turned up a few times. The chain is built from TRBV4-3 and TRBJ2-3, with D maybe TRBD2 (7 bases). Germline V gives CDR1 LGHNA, CDR2 YSLEER. Trimming stripped 1 base from V and 3 bases from J, with 17 bases between. The length of the CDR3 is 17 residues. The CDR3 DNA follows: TGCGCCAGCAGCCAAGGAGTCATCGGGGGGCCAACAGATACGCAGTATTTT. This sequence encodes CASSQGVIGGPTDTQYF.

This clonotype was seen ten or more times. This chain connects TRBV7-2 to TRBJ2-7, with 7 nucleotides matching TRBD1. Germline values: CDR1 SGHTA, CDR2 FQGNSA. The CDR3 is made up of 14 amino acids. Trimming took 6 bases from V and 3 from J; bases not matched to a gene: 8. The CDR3 loop is CASSWTSGGYEQYF. The CDR3, as DNA: TGTGCCAGCAGTTGGACTTCAGGGGGCTACGAGCAGTACTTC.

This clonotype occurred many times. The rearrangement uses TRBV11-3 and TRBJ2-1; 8 nucleotides agree with TRBD2. J was trimmed by 9 bases and V by 5 bases; bases with no gene match: 12. This CDR3 spans 15 amino acids. In germline, CDR1 is SGHNT, CDR2 YENEEA. CDR3 coding DNA: TGTGCCAGCAGCCCGAGCGGGAGTGTTCGGGGTGAGCAGTTCTTC. This codes for CASSPSGSVRGEQFF.

This chain links TRBV4-3 with TRBJ2-1; 7 bases line up with TRBD2. CDR1 and CDR2 (germline): LGHNA, YSLEER. Trimming removed 8 bases from V and 10 bases from J; junction bases left unmatched: 2. The CDR3 runs to 10 residues. In DNA, the CDR3 is TGCGCCAGCCCGCGGGGGGAGCAGTTCTTC. Protein: CASPRGEQFF.

The rearrangement links TRBV6-4 to TRBJ1-5, with D hard to call. From germline, CDR1 is MRHNA and CDR2 SNTAGT. The CDR3 consists of 13 residues. V lost 0 bases, J lost 3 bases, and 3 bases lay in between. The CDR3 DNA follows: TGTGCCAGCAGTGACTCTCCCAATCAGCCCCAGCATTTT. Translating gives CASSDSPNQPQHF.

V and J are TRBV6-2 or TRBV6-3 and TRBJ2-3; TRBD2 matches 12 bases. This CDR3 spans 15 amino acids. Looked up from germline, CDR1 is MNHEY and CDR2 is SVGEGT. The V and J ends lost 5 bases and 6 bases, in that order; junction bases with no gene match: 6. CDR3 nucleotides: TGTGCCAGCAGTCCTAGCGGGGGGGCCTTCGATACGCAGTATTTT. Its protein is CASSPSGGAFDTQYF.

The chain links TRBV28 to TRBJ1-5, with TRBD1 identical over 9 bases. The CDR3 loop spans 15 amino acids. Germline loops: CDR1 MDHEN, CDR2 SYDVKM. With 6 bases clipped from V and 0 bases from J, the junction kept 3 bases outside the gene matches. CDR3: CASRETGGSNQPQHF. In DNA, the CDR3 is TGTGCCAGCAGAGAGACAGGGGGTAGCAATCAGCCCCAGCATTTT. Full variable domain (remainder filled in from reference TRBV28 and TRBJ1-5): DVKVTQSSRYLVKRTGEKVFLECVQDMDHENMFWYRQDPGLGLRLIYFSYDVKMKEKGDIPEGYSVSREKKERFSLILESASTNQTSMYLCASRETGGSNQPQHFGDGTRLSIL.

The sample holds many counts of this clonotype. This chain connects TRBV27 to TRBJ2-1; D is ambiguous. The ends were cut back, 6 bases at V and 7 bases at J, with 13 bases in the middle. Per the germline V gene, CDR1 is MNHEY and CDR2 is SMNVEV (reference sequence). The CDR3 is 13 residues long. CDR3 nucleotide sequence: TGTGCCAGCAGCTCAACACGGTTAAATGAGCAGTTCTTC. Translation: CASSSTRLNEQFF.

Ten or more counts support this clonotype. The gene calls are TRBV7-6 and TRBJ2-2; 12 nucleotides match TRBD2. The germline V gene has CDR1 SGHVS and CDR2 FNYEAQ. Germline trimming cut 2 bases from V and 5 bases from J; bases unmatched to any gene: 0. The CDR3 contains 15 residues. Written as DNA, the CDR3 is TGTGCCAGCAGCTTAACTAGCGGGGGGACCGGGGAGCTGTTTTTT. The encoded protein is CASSLTSGGTGELFF.

The chain links TRBV9 to TRBJ2-7; 9 bases map to TRBD1. Trimming removed 7 bases from V and 6 bases from J; junction bases left unmatched: 8. CDR3 length equals 13 residues. Germline assignment: CDR1 SGDLS and CDR2 YYNGEE. CDR3 in amino acids: CASSGTGTVEQYF. CDR3 bases: TGTGCCAGCTCCGGGACAGGGACCGTCGAGCAGTACTTC.

This clonotype has more than one count but fewer than ten. The chain links TRBV12-3 or TRBV12-4 to TRBJ2-7; D remains unclear. The CDR3 contains 16 residues. Trimming took off 5 bases at V and 1 base at J, with 18 bases between the two ends. DNA for the CDR3: TGTGCCAGCAGTCCAAAGACCCGGGCAATATCCTACGAGCAGTACTTC. Its protein product is CASSPKTRAISYEQYF.